This TCR beta chain came from a study of blood T cells in healthy people across ages. A J-beta primer mix and a sample-barcoded 5' primer were used in a second PCR of about 7 to 12 cycles. In TCRdb, the 5' RACE reads were re-called with MiXCR into one record per CDR3 protein. The data contain around 870,000 distinct CDR3 sequences, more than 25% of them singletons. Per sample, a minimum of 7 million PBMCs were isolated. Germline V lookup: CDR1 LNHNV, CDR2 YYDKDF (reference sequence). J was trimmed by 5 bases and V by 0 bases; bases with no gene match: 4. This CDR3 spans 14 amino acids. This clonotype was counted many times.

Sequencing used blood. The receptor was isolated from a woman over 75 in good health. This chain uses TRBV15 with TRBJ2-7; 7 nucleotides agree with TRBD2. CDR3 region: CATSRDRGGNEQYF. CDR3 nucleotide sequence: TGTGCCACCAGCAGAGATCGGGGAGGGAACGAGCAGTACTTC.